The next 9 T cell receptor beta chains were all read from a single sample in a study of blood T cell repertoires in COVID-19 (dated by TCRdb to about 2020). Library preparation was by the immunoSEQ multiplex PCR assay. This is the immuneACCESS table as TCRdb keeps it, with only in-frame sequences that have V and J called. A part of the clones is gone; compared with another copy, unresolved V genes explain less than half, and the rest is unexplained. Across this sample there are about 200,000 clones, with roughly nine tenths seen only once. Under 0.9% of the sample goes to the ten largest clones. The sample taken for sequencing was peripheral blood. The receptors originated from a man between 35 and 55 years old with acute or convalescent COVID-19.

J is TRBJ2-2 and V is TRBV7-9, with a tentative D call TRBD2 (6 bases). This CDR3 has 14 amino acids. The germline V gene encodes CDR1 SEHNR and CDR2 FQNEAQ (reference sequence). Trimming removed 5 bases from V and 2 bases from J, with 9 bases in between. The CDR3 loop is CASSPGGNTGELFF. Written as DNA, the CDR3 is TGTGCCAGCAGCCCCGGGGGTAACACCGGGGAGCTGTTTTTT.

The chain carries TRBV23-1 and TRBJ2-5; 7 bases are shared with TRBD2. TRBV23-1 is an open reading frame, and its role is uncertain. Trimming took 0 bases from V and 2 from J; bases not matched to a gene: 0. The CDR3 is 14 amino acids. The CDR3 DNA follows: TGCGCCAGCAGTCAATCGGGGGGGCAAGAGACCCAGTACTTC. Its protein is CASSQSGGQETQYF.

This sequence joins TRBV19 and TRBJ1-1, with a tentative D call TRBD1 (5 bases). The CDR3 is made up of 12 amino acids. Germline-derived CDR1 and CDR2 are LNHDA and SQIVND (reference sequence). Trimming removed 8 bases at V and 1 base at J, with 8 bases between. CDR3 sequence: CASFTGNTEAFF. In DNA form, the CDR3 reads TGTGCCAGTTTTACAGGGAACACTGAAGCTTTCTTT.

This chain links TRBV7-8 with TRBJ2-2; 8 positions agree with TRBD2. V trimming: 2 bases; J trimming: 0 bases; junction bases outside the gene matches: 17. Germline V gene data show CDR1 as SGHVS and CDR2 as FQNEAQ. The CDR3 runs 21 residues. The CDR3 loop reads CASSLPIGGAYWQANTGELFF. As DNA, the CDR3 is TGTGCCAGCAGCTTACCTATCGGGGGGGCCTACTGGCAAGCGAACACCGGGGAGCTGTTTTTT.

This clone was picked up a small number of times. At the DNA level, this CDR3 is encoded by other sequences in the same sample as well. The rearrangement links TRBV5-1 to TRBJ1-3; D gene unclear. The CDR3 runs 15 residues. Germline CDR1 reads SGHRS; CDR2 reads YFSETQ. Trimming shortened V by 2 bases and J by 0 bases, and 9 bases separated the two germline ends. CDR3 DNA sequence: TGCGCCAGCAGCTTTCTGGGGAGCTCTGGAAACACCATATATTTT. Translating it yields CASSFLGSSGNTIYF.

The chain uses TRBV5-1 and TRBJ2-1, with D possibly matching TRBD1 (5 bases). Germline lookup yields CDR1 SGHRS and CDR2 YFSETQ. The CDR3 is 14 amino acids. Deletions cut 4 bases from V and 3 bases from J, with 11 bases between. The CDR3 region has the DNA TGCGCCAGCAGCCCGCGACAGTTCTACAATGAGCAGTTCTTC. As protein: CASSPRQFYNEQFF.

This clone was seen a single time. The rearrangement uses TRBV7-2 and TRBJ2-3; weak D call: TRBD2 (6 bases). V shed 1 base and J shed 0 bases, with 11 bases lying between them. This CDR3 comprises 16 residues. Germline CDR1 and CDR2: SGHTA and FQGNSA. The CDR3, as DNA: TGTGCCAGCAGCTTAGGTCCAGCGGGTAGCACAGATACGCAGTATTTT. It yields the protein CASSLGPAGSTDTQYF.

This clone occurred a few times. The J gene is TRBJ2-1, the V gene TRBV27, with D hard to call. The V gene's germline CDR1 is MNHEY and CDR2 SMNVEV (reference sequence). There are 15 residues in the CDR3. Trimming pared 6 bases from V and 7 bases from J, leaving 19 bases between. The CDR3 region is CASSLARREANEQFF. CDR3 nucleotide sequence: TGTGCCAGCAGCTTAGCCCGACGTGAAGCGAATGAGCAGTTCTTC.

The chain recombines TRBV7-2 with TRBJ2-2; D remains ambiguous. V dropped 1 base and J dropped 7 bases, with 7 bases sitting between them. The CDR3 has 13 residues. Germline lookup yields CDR1 SGHTA and CDR2 FQGNSA. For the CDR3, the DNA is TGTGCCAGCAGCTTAGGGAGAGTCGGGGAGCTGTTTTTT. Translation gives CASSLGRVGELFF.